This T cell receptor beta chain stems from a study of cytomegalovirus exposure and HLA in healthy donors. The sample holds one count of this clone. PCR was performed using 60 Vbeta and 13 Jbeta primers. TCRdb keeps only in-frame clones here, not all; method: immunoSEQ multiplex PCR. The sample lists about 98,000 clones; approximately 69% were seen once. The CDR3 contains 11 residues. V was clipped by 5 bases and J by 6 bases; unmatched bases: 4. Per germline, CDR1 DFQATT and CDR2 SNEGSKA (reference sequence). The sample consisted of PBMCs. This sequence joins TRBV20-1 and TRBJ2-7, with 7 positions matching TRBD1. This TCR derives from a female donor in good health and CMV-seronegative. This CDR3 is CSAVDRVEQYF. CDR3 nucleotides: TGCAGTGCTGTCGACAGGGTCGAGCAGTACTTC.